This is a list of T cell receptor beta chains from one sample in a study of blood T cell repertoires in COVID-19. Assay used: immunoSEQ multiplex PCR; TCRdb lists only in-frame clones, some missing. This sample has over 300,000 clones; roughly 85% occur once, and the top ten carry 7.2%. Sequenced sample: peripheral blood. All receptors come from a human donor in a cohort sampled during active COVID-19. Both conserved end residues are part of each CDR3. A D gene is named only where the DNA matches it firmly. Size is stated for part of the rows, as once, few or many counts, or as a class when the clone is expanded.

size: NA
D: TRBD1
V: TRBV5-6
J: TRBJ1-2
DNA: TGTGCCAGCAGCTTGGGACAGGGGCGCCCCACGATGGATGGCTACACCTTC
CDR3: CASSLGQGRPTMDGYTF

size: NA
D: NA
V: TRBV5-6
J: TRBJ1-1
DNA: TGTGCCAGCAGCTCCCGACTGACCTCGAGGGACACTGAAGCTTTCTTT
CDR3: CASSSRLTSRDTEAFF

size: NA
D: NA
V: TRBV6-1
J: TRBJ1-2
DNA: TGTGCCAGCAGTGAACAGGGATCCTATGGCTACACCTTC
CDR3: CASSEQGSYGYTF

size: NA
D: NA
V: TRBV7-9
J: TRBJ2-7
DNA: TGTGCCAGCAGCTTGAGCTCAATGTCCTACGAGCAGTACTTC
CDR3: CASSLSSMSYEQYF

size: NA
D: NA
V: TRBV6-5
J: TRBJ2-5
DNA: TGTGCCAGCAGCCCCCGACAGGACCAAGAGACCCAGTACTTC
CDR3: CASSPRQDQETQYF

size: NA
D: NA
V: TRBV11-3
J: TRBJ2-1
DNA: TGTGCCAGCAGCTTAGGGCGGGGCTCCTACAATGAGCAGTTCTTC
CDR3: CASSLGRGSYNEQFF

size: NA
D: NA
V: TRBV7-9
J: TRBJ1-2
DNA: TGTGCCAGCAGCTTAGAAGTGCGGAAGATGTATGGCTACACCTTC
CDR3: CASSLEVRKMYGYTF

size: once
D: NA
V: TRBV5-1
J: TRBJ2-7
DNA: TGCGCCAGCAGCGGGAACAGGGAAGGGGGCTACGAGCAGTACTTC
CDR3: CASSGNREGGYEQYF

size: NA
D: NA
V: TRBV30
J: TRBJ1-1
DNA: TGTGCCTGGAGTGTACTACCGGGGAGCACTGAAGCTTTCTTT
CDR3: CAWSVLPGSTEAFF

size: NA
D: NA
V: TRBV4-1
J: TRBJ1-5
DNA: TGCGCCAGCAGCCATAGGGAAGCGGGAAAAGAGCCCCAGCATTTT
CDR3: CASSHREAGKEPQHF

size: NA
D: TRBD1
V: TRBV11-1
J: TRBJ2-7
DNA: TGTGCCAGCAGCTTGAGGACAGGGGACCACGAGCAGTACTTC
CDR3: CASSLRTGDHEQYF